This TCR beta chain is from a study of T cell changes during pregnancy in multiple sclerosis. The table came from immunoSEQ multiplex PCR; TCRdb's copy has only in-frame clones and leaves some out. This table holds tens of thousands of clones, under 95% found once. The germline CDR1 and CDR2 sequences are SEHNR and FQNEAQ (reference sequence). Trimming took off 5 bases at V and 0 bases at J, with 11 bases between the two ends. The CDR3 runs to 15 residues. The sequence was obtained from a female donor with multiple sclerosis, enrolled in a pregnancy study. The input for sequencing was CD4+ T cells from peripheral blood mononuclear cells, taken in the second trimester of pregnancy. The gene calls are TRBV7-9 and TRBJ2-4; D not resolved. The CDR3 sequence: CASSPTSLAKNIQYF. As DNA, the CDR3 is TGTGCCAGCAGCCCAACTTCCTTAGCCAAAAACATTCAGTACTTC.